The rows below give T cell receptor beta chains drawn from one sample of a study of breast tumors, draining lymph nodes, adjacent tissues. TCRdb called the multiplex PCR reads again in MiXCR, with one record for every CDR3 protein. This table holds 190,000 or so distinct CDR3 sequences, about 32% found once. Sequencing was performed on axillary lymph node tissue. Receptor source: a female donor with breast cancer. Some clones in this sample may be carry-over from other donors' samples. Each CDR3 is given with its conserved first and last residue. D genes are given only for firm matches. Expanded clones are given a class, and other clones once, few, many or no size at all.

many,TRBJ2-2,-,TRBV9,CASSFRVDNTGELFF,TGTGCCAGCAGCTTCAGAGTAGACAACACCGGGGAGCTGTTTTTT
many,TRBJ2-1,-,TRBV5-1,CASSTRDGGEQFF,TGCGCCAGCAGCACCCGGGACGGCGGGGAGCAGTTCTTC
-,TRBJ2-5,TRBD2,TRBV20-1,CSAWGLAGDRETQYF,TGCAGTGCTTGGGGACTAGCGGGAGATCGGGAGACCCAGTACTTC
few,TRBJ1-4,-,TRBV18,CASSLSSGSQVNEKLFF,TGTGCCAGCTCACTATCTTCAGGATCCCAGGTTAATGAAAAACTGTTTTTT
few,TRBJ1-1,-,TRBV20-1,CSASLRAYEAFF,TGCAGTGCCTCACTTCGGGCCTATGAAGCTTTCTTT
many,TRBJ2-7,TRBD2,TRBV18,CASSPTTSGSGEQYF,TGTGCCAGCTCACCAACGACTAGCGGGAGTGGCGAGCAGTACTTC
many,TRBJ2-7,TRBD2,TRBV7-9,CASSNSGSSYEQYF,TGTGCCAGCAGCAATAGCGGGAGCTCCTACGAGCAGTACTTC
many,TRBJ1-2,-,TRBV12-3/TRBV12-4,CASSADRVAGYTF,TGTGCCAGCAGTGCTGATCGAGTAGCAGGCTACACCTTC
many,TRBJ1-2,TRBD1,TRBV6-6,CASSSGTGGYGYTF,TGTGCCAGCAGCTCCGGGACAGGGGGCTATGGCTACACCTTC
-,TRBJ2-5,TRBD1,TRBV5-1,CASSFRDRGDQETQYF,TGCGCCAGCAGCTTCCGGGACAGGGGGGACCAAGAGACCCAGTACTTC
-,TRBJ2-5,TRBD1,TRBV10-3,CASSLSTGQETQYF,TGTGCCAGCAGTTTATCGACAGGGCAAGAGACCCAGTACTTC
many,TRBJ1-2,TRBD1,TRBV6-1,CASSEAGTALGGYTF,TGTGCCAGCAGTGAGGCCGGGACAGCCCTGGGGGGCTACACCTTC
-,TRBJ1-1,-,TRBV6-6,CASQGTGKGRSGTEAFF,TGTGCCAGCCAAGGGACGGGAAAGGGGCGTAGTGGCACTGAAGCTTTCTTT
-,TRBJ2-5,-,TRBV12-3/TRBV12-4,CASRETGGAGGGETQYF,TGTGCCAGCAGGGAAACAGGGGGCGCGGGAGGTGGGGAGACCCAGTACTTC
many,TRBJ1-6,-,TRBV11-2,CASSLDRDRYSPLHF,TGTGCCAGCAGCTTAGACAGGGATAGGTATTCACCCCTCCACTTT
many,TRBJ2-1,TRBD2,TRBV24-1,CATRQLAGGGNEQFF,TGTGCCACCAGGCAGTTAGCGGGGGGGGGGAATGAGCAGTTCTTC
many,TRBJ2-3,TRBD2,TRBV6-6,CASSQRSQRGGTYTQYF,TGTGCCAGCAGTCAACGGTCCCAGCGGGGGGGTACATATACGCAGTATTTT
many,TRBJ2-7,TRBD1,TRBV11-2,CASSLVGTGIEQYF,TGTGCCAGCAGCTTAGTAGGGACAGGCATCGAGCAGTACTTC
once,TRBJ2-7,-,TRBV5-1,CASSFSERGEQYF,TGCGCCAGCAGCTTCTCCGAGAGGGGAGAGCAGTACTTC
many,TRBJ2-7,TRBD1,TRBV9,CASGDRGDEQYF,TGTGCCAGTGGGGACAGGGGTGACGAGCAGTACTTC
many,TRBJ2-1,TRBD2,TRBV10-3,CAISFSGSNPNEQFF,TGTGCCATCAGTTTTAGCGGGAGTAACCCTAATGAGCAGTTCTTC